Listed below are T cell receptor beta chains from one sample, sequenced in a study of cytomegalovirus exposure and HLA in healthy donors. This table comes from immunoSEQ multiplex PCR, and its TCRdb copy is limited to in-frame clones, with some not included. The sample has about 170,000 clones, around 86% seen once; the top ten hold approximately 2.2%. What was sequenced was PBMCs. These receptors all stem from a male donor in good health and CMV-seronegative. Both conserved end residues are part of each CDR3. The D gene is left open where the match is weak. Clone size, where shown, is once, few, many, or a class for clones that have expanded.

J gene | D gene | V gene | clone size | CDR3 protein | CDR3 DNA
TRBJ1-3 | TRBD1 | TRBV5-1 | . | CASSPGQGENTIYF | TGCGCCAGCAGCCCGGGACAGGGGGAAAACACCATATATTTT
TRBJ2-1 | . | TRBV29-1 | . | CKIRGSYNEQFF | TGCAAAATCAGGGGATCCTACAATGAGCAGTTCTTC
TRBJ1-2 | . | TRBV19 | . | CASSVTGLPQGYTF | TGTGCCAGTAGTGTCACAGGGCTCCCACAAGGCTACACCTTC
TRBJ1-2 | . | TRBV4-1 | . | CASSQQGGRINYGYTF | TGCGCCAGCAGCCAACAGGGTGGCAGGATTAACTATGGCTACACCTTC
TRBJ1-5 | . | TRBV11-2 | . | CASSTRQSNQPQHF | TGTGCCAGCAGCACCCGACAGAGCAATCAGCCCCAGCATTTT
TRBJ2-5 | TRBD1 | TRBV4-1 | . | CASSHGQGRLQETQYF | TGCGCCAGCAGCCATGGACAGGGTAGGCTCCAAGAGACCCAGTACTTC
TRBJ1-2 | TRBD1 | TRBV5-1 | . | CASAKRQGEGGYTF | TGCGCCAGCGCTAAACGACAGGGAGAAGGCGGCTACACCTTC
TRBJ1-1 | . | TRBV5-5 | . | CASSLLLSRNTEAFF | TGTGCCAGCAGCTTGCTCCTCTCCAGGAACACTGAAGCTTTCTTT
TRBJ2-7 | TRBD1 | TRBV5-1 | . | CASRQGARYEQYF | TGCGCCAGCCGACAGGGGGCGCGCTACGAGCAGTACTTC
TRBJ1-4 | . | TRBV5-6 | . | CASSLSVGLQNEKLFF | TGTGCCAGCAGCTTGTCAGTAGGACTCCAGAATGAAAAACTGTTTTTT
TRBJ1-1 | . | TRBV6-1 | . | CASSEYWDYQMNTEAFF | TGTGCCAGCAGTGAATACTGGGACTATCAAATGAACACTGAAGCTTTCTTT
TRBJ1-5 | . | TRBV6-5 | few | CASSYWGGNQPQHF | TGTGCCAGCAGTTACTGGGGAGGTAATCAGCCCCAGCATTTT
TRBJ1-3 | . | TRBV7-9 | . | CASSPGLYSGNTIYF | TGTGCCAGCAGCCCAGGACTGTACTCTGGAAACACCATATATTTT
TRBJ1-2 | . | TRBV14 | . | CASSQHRVWGYTF | TGTGCCAGCAGCCAACACAGGGTCTGGGGCTACACCTTC
TRBJ2-7 | . | TRBV10-3 | . | CASEGAGSYEQYF | TGTGCCAGCGAAGGGGCCGGGTCCTACGAGCAGTACTTC
TRBJ2-7 | TRBD1 | TRBV7-9 | . | CSSSLAQQGARVSYEQYF | TGTTCCAGCAGCTTAGCCCAACAGGGGGCTCGGGTATCCTACGAGCAGTACTTC
TRBJ2-2 | . | TRBV5-6 | . | CASRSTGANTGELFF | TGTGCCAGCAGGTCAACAGGAGCGAACACCGGGGAGCTGTTTTTT
TRBJ1-5 | . | TRBV18 | once | CASSALQDQPQHF | TGTGCCAGCTCAGCGTTACAGGATCAGCCCCAGCATTTT
TRBJ2-1 | . | TRBV6-1 | . | CASSEVSGDNFHEQFF | TGTGCCAGCAGTGAAGTTTCAGGGGATAATTTTCATGAGCAGTTCTTC
TRBJ1-1 | . | TRBV5-4 | . | CASSLGTMPAEAFF | TGTGCCAGCAGCTTAGGGACAATGCCCGCTGAAGCTTTCTTT
TRBJ2-2 | TRBD1 | TRBV12-5 | . | CASSPRTGGSGELFF | TGTGCTAGTTCCCCCCGGACAGGCGGTTCCGGGGAGCTGTTTTTT
TRBJ1-1 | . | TRBV4-1 | . | CASSHPAGGMNTEAFF | TGCGCCAGCAGCCATCCTGCCGGGGGTATGAACACTGAAGCTTTCTTT
TRBJ2-6 | . | TRBV27 | once | CASSPGQVFSGANVLTF | TGTGCCAGCAGTCCGGGACAAGTTTTCTCTGGGGCCAACGTCCTGACTTTC
TRBJ1-2 | . | TRBV5-6 | . | CASSLVRRSNYGYTF | TGTGCCAGCAGCTTGGTTCGCAGGTCAAACTATGGCTACACCTTC
TRBJ1-2 | . | TRBV4-1 | once | CASSQDMTRRRIYTF | TGCGCCAGCAGCCAAGATATGACAAGACGGAGGATCTACACCTTC
TRBJ2-5 | . | TRBV5-1 | . | CASSDAPGETQYF | TGCGCCAGCAGCGATGCGCCGGGGGAGACCCAGTACTTC
TRBJ2-4 | TRBD2 | TRBV30 | . | CAWDPAGGFRNIQYF | TGTGCCTGGGACCCAGCGGGGGGGTTTAGGAACATTCAGTACTTC
TRBJ1-2 | . | TRBV11-3 | . | CASTLTDYYGYTF | TGTGCCAGCACCCTGACCGACTACTATGGCTACACCTTC
TRBJ2-3 | . | TRBV27 | . | CASSLFVASDTQYF | TGTGCCAGCAGTTTATTCGTAGCGTCAGATACGCAGTATTTT
TRBJ1-5 | . | TRBV6-1 | . | CASSERQGTYVNQPQHF | TGTGCCAGCAGTGAACGGCAGGGGACGTACGTCAATCAGCCCCAGCATTTT
TRBJ2-3 | . | TRBV19 | medium-sized | CASSRGTDTQYF | TGTGCCAGTAGCCGAGGAACAGATACGCAGTATTTT
TRBJ1-1 | . | TRBV4-1 | . | CASSQMGTDEAFF | TGCGCCAGCAGCCAAATGGGCACCGATGAAGCTTTCTTT
TRBJ2-3 | . | TRBV7-7 | . | CASSLAVGGRDTQYF | TGTGCTAGCAGCTTAGCGGTAGGGGGCAGAGATACGCAGTATTTT
TRBJ1-2 | . | TRBV11-1 | . | CASSDSGVGADYGYTF | TGTGCCAGCAGTGATAGCGGTGTAGGGGCCGACTATGGCTACACCTTC
TRBJ2-7 | . | TRBV7-8 | . | CASSPQGLPRGEQYF | TGTGCCAGCAGCCCCCAAGGACTCCCTCGAGGGGAGCAGTACTTC
TRBJ2-7 | . | TRBV5-4 | . | CASSLDVTGSHEQYF | TGTGCCAGCAGCTTGGACGTGACGGGGTCCCACGAGCAGTACTTC
TRBJ1-2 | . | TRBV19 | once | CASSIVADSGYGYTF | TGTGCCAGTAGTATAGTGGCGGATAGCGGCTATGGCTACACCTTC
TRBJ1-2 | TRBD1 | TRBV18 | . | CASSQQGLYGYTF | TGTGCCAGCTCACAACAGGGGCTCTATGGCTACACCTTC
TRBJ1-1 | . | TRBV2 | . | CASSEGRGGNTEAFF | TGTGCCAGCAGTGAGGGTCGGGGGGGGAACACTGAAGCTTTCTTT